This T cell receptor beta chain comes out of a study of control samples from healthy donors and cancer patients. Here immunoSEQ multiplex PCR was the method, and the copy in TCRdb shows in-frame clones only, minus some. Of approximately 160,000 clones detected, more than 85% appear once; the ten largest clones hold 2%. Trimming cost V 4 bases and J 4 bases; bases outside gene matches: 4. The CDR3 loop spans 14 amino acids. Germline loops: CDR1 SGHRS, CDR2 YFSETQ. Concerning this clone: The sample has other DNA sequences that encode this CDR3 too.

This receptor was obtained from a woman between 40 and 50 years old in good health. The specimen sequenced was blood. This chain links TRBV5-1 with TRBJ1-1; 10 bases fit TRBD1. The CDR3 region is CASSAGQGSTEAFF. CDR3 nucleotides: TGCGCCAGCAGCGCGGGACAGGGGAGCACTGAAGCTTTCTTT.